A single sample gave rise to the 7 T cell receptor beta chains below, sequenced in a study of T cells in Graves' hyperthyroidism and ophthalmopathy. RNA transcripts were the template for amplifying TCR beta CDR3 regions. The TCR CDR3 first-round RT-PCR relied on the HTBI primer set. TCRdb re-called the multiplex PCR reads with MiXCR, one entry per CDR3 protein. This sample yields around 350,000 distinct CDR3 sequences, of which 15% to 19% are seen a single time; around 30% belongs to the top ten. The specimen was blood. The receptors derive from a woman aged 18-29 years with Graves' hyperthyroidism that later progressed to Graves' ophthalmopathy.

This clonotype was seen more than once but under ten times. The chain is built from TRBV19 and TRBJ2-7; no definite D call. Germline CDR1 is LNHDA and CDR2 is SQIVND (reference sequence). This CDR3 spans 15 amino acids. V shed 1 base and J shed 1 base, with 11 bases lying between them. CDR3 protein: CASSIVVAGSYEQYF. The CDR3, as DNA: TGTGCCAGTAGTATAGTGGTGGCAGGATCCTACGAGCAGTACTTC. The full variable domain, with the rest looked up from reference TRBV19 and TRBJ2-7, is DGGITQSPKYLFRKEGQNVTLSCEQNLNHDAMYWYRQDPGQGLRLIYYSQIVNDFQKGDIAEGYSVSREKKESFPLTVTSAQKNPTAFYLCASSIVVAGSYEQYFGPGTRLTVT.

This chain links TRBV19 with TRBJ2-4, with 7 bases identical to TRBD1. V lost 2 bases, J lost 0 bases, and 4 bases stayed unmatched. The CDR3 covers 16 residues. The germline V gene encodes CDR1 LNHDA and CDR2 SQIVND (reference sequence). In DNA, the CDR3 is TGTGCCAGTAGTATAAGGGGGCACCCAGCCAAAAACATTCAGTACTTC. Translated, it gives CASSIRGHPAKNIQYF.

This CDR3 is CASVYGQSEAFF. CDR3 DNA sequence: TGTGCCAGCGTATATGGGCAGTCTGAAGCTTTCTTT. The chain combines TRBV6-1 with TRBJ1-1; D is unresolved. CDR3 length: 12 amino acids. The V and J ends lost 8 bases and 6 bases respectively, with 13 bases between them. Germline-derived CDR1 and CDR2 are MNHNS and SASEGT.

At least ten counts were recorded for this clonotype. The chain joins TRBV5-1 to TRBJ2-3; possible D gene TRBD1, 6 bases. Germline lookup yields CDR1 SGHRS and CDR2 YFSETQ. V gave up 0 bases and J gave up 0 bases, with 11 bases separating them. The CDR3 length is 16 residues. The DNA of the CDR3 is TGCGCCAGCAGCTTGGTTTTGGGACAAAGCACAGATACGCAGTATTTT. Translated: CASSLVLGQSTDTQYF.

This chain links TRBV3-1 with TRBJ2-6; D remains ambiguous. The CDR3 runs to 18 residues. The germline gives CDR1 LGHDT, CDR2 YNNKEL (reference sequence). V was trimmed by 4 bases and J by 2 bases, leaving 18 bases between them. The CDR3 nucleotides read TGTGCCAGCAGCCCCTACGTTGTAAATTCGGCTGGGGCCAACGTCCTGACTTTC. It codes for CASSPYVVNSAGANVLTF.

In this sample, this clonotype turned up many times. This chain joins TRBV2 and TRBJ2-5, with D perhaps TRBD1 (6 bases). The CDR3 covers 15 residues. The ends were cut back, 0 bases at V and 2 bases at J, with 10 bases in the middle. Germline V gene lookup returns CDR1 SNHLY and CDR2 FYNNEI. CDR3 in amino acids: CASSEAMDSQETQYF. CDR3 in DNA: TGTGCCAGCAGTGAAGCTATGGACAGTCAAGAGACCCAGTACTTC.

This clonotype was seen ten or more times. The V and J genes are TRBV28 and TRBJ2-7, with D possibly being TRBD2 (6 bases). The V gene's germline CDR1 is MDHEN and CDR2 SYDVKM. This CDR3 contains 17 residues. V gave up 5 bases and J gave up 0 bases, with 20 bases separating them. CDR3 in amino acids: CASSPYGTSHFSYEQYF. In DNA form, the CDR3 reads TGTGCCAGCAGTCCCTACGGGACTTCACATTTCTCCTACGAGCAGTACTTC.